These T cell receptor beta chains were read from a single sample in a study of chronic HIV infection and antiretroviral therapy. TCRdb analysed the 5' RACE reads with MiXCR anew, one entry per CDR3 protein. The table lists around 30,000 distinct CDR3 sequences, over 7.5% of them singletons. Source material: peripheral blood. The receptors were sampled from an adult who had HIV and had not received antiretroviral therapy, or was an uninfected healthy control (not recorded which). Each CDR3 is given with its conserved first and last residue. The D gene is left open where the match is weak. A row's size may be missing; if present it is once, few, many or a size class.

clone_size | d_call | j_call | v_call | cdr3_nt | cdr3_aa
. | TRBD1 | TRBJ2-3 | TRBV29-1 | TGCAGCGTTGAAGATTACAGGGGAGAAGATACGCAGTATTTT | CSVEDYRGEDTQYF
. | TRBD1 | TRBJ1-4 | TRBV6-1 | TGTGCCAGCAGAGACAGGGGTAATGAAAAACTGTTTTTT | CASRDRGNEKLFF
medium-sized | TRBD2 | TRBJ2-3 | TRBV2 | TGTGCCAGCAGGACTAGCGGGAGTGCAGATACGCAGTATTTT | CASRTSGSADTQYF
. | TRBD1 | TRBJ1-1 | TRBV6-6 | TGTGCCAGCAGTCCAACAGGGGTGGAAGCTTTCTTT | CASSPTGVEAFF
. | TRBD1 | TRBJ2-7 | TRBV7-9 | TGTGCCAGCAGCCATCCGACAGGGCCCTACGAGCAGTACTTC | CASSHPTGPYEQYF
few | TRBD2 | TRBJ2-5 | TRBV2 | TGTGCCAGCAGCGGACTAGCGGGAGGGAAACAAGAGACCCAGTACTTC | CASSGLAGGKQETQYF
few | TRBD2 | TRBJ2-1 | TRBV15 | TGTGCCACCAGCAGAACATTGGGACTAGACCAAAACAATGAGCAGTTCTTC | CATSRTLGLDQNNEQFF
few | TRBD1 | TRBJ2-4 | TRBV7-2 | TGTGCCAGCAGCTCCGGGACAGGGGAAAACATTCAGTACTTC | CASSSGTGENIQYF
many | . | TRBJ1-2 | TRBV2 | TGTGCCAGCAGTGACGGGGGGCGCTTCTATGGCTACACCTTC | CASSDGGRFYGYTF
. | . | TRBJ2-6 | TRBV2 | TGTGCCAGCAGTGGTGTAGGAATTCTGTCTGGGGCCAACGTCCTGACTTTC | CASSGVGILSGANVLTF
many | . | TRBJ1-1 | TRBV29-1 | TGCAGCGGGGTTGGACAGCCGAACACTGAAGCTTTCTTT | CSGVGQPNTEAFF
few | TRBD2 | TRBJ2-1 | TRBV29-1 | TGCAGCGTTGGGACTAGCGGGGCCAATGAGCAGTTCTTC | CSVGTSGANEQFF
many | TRBD1 | TRBJ1-4 | TRBV5-1 | TGCGCCAGCAGCTTGGGACAGGGTGAAAAACTGTTTTTT | CASSLGQGEKLFF
. | TRBD1 | TRBJ1-4 | TRBV12-3/TRBV12-4 | TGTGCCAGCAGTTGGTCCCGGGACAGTAATGAAAAACTGTTTTTT | CASSWSRDSNEKLFF
many | . | TRBJ2-7 | TRBV4-1 | TGCGCCAGCAGCCAAGATGAAGGGGATGGCGAGCAGTACTTC | CASSQDEGDGEQYF
many | . | TRBJ2-2 | TRBV6-5 | TGTGCCAGCAGTTACTCCCGGGACCTCAACACCGGGGAGCTGTTTTTT | CASSYSRDLNTGELFF
few | TRBD2 | TRBJ2-3 | TRBV3-1 | TGTGCCAGCAGCCGACTAGCGGGGGGTTCCGATACGCAGTATTTT | CASSRLAGGSDTQYF
many | TRBD2 | TRBJ2-5 | TRBV12-3/TRBV12-4 | TGTGCCAGCGAGGGTACGGGAGGGGCCCAGTACTTC | CASEGTGGAQYF
many | . | TRBJ2-3 | TRBV5-5 | TGTGCCAGCCTCCCCCTCCCCAGAACAGATACGCAGTATTTT | CASLPLPRTDTQYF
. | TRBD1 | TRBJ1-6 | TRBV5-1 | TGCGCCAGCACCTTCTCCGGGACAGGGGGTTACAATTCACCCCTCCACTTT | CASTFSGTGGYNSPLHF
many | TRBD1 | TRBJ2-1 | TRBV3-1 | TGTGCCAGCAGTGCAACCGGGACAGGGTACTACAATGAGCAGTTCTTC | CASSATGTGYYNEQFF
. | . | TRBJ2-3 | TRBV27 | TGTGCCAGCAGCACGACGGTAGGCACAGATACGCAGTATTTT | CASSTTVGTDTQYF
. | TRBD1 | TRBJ2-3 | TRBV29-1 | TGCAGTGGAGGACAGGAAACAGATACGCAGTATTTT | CSGGQETDTQYF
. | . | TRBJ2-7 | TRBV6-5 | TGTGCCAGCAGTCAAAGGGACAACGACTACGAGCAGTACTTC | CASSQRDNDYEQYF
many | . | TRBJ2-1 | TRBV12-5 | TGTGCTAGTGGTTTGGCCCTTGACTCTATCTACAATGAGCAGTTCTTC | CASGLALDSIYNEQFF
many | . | TRBJ2-7 | TRBV20-1 | TGCAGTGCTAGAGCGGGGAACGAGCAGTACTTC | CSARAGNEQYF
few | TRBD1 | TRBJ2-2 | TRBV29-1 | TGCAGCGTTGAAGATTGGACAGGAACGAACACCGGGGAGCTGTTTTTT | CSVEDWTGTNTGELFF
. | . | TRBJ1-1 | TRBV29-1 | TGCAGCGGCCGTCCGGCCGGGGTGAACACTGAAGCTTTCTTT | CSGRPAGVNTEAFF
many | . | TRBJ2-3 | TRBV25-1 | TGTGCCAGCAGTGAAACGGCAGATAAAAGGTTACTCACAGATACGCAGTATTTT | CASSETADKRLLTDTQYF
few | . | TRBJ1-1 | TRBV6-4 | TGTGCCAGCAGAGGAGGGGCTGAAGCTTTCTTT | CASRGGAEAFF
many | TRBD1 | TRBJ2-2 | TRBV7-2 | TGTGCCAGCAGCCGCGACAGGGTGGACACCGGGGAGCTGTTTTTT | CASSRDRVDTGELFF
many | TRBD2 | TRBJ2-1 | TRBV6-1 | TGTGCCAGCAGTGATGGTAGCGGGCCCTCCAATGAGCAGTTCTTC | CASSDGSGPSNEQFF
many | TRBD1 | TRBJ1-1 | TRBV5-1 | TGCGCCAGCAGCTTGGCACAGGGGACTGAAGCTTTCTTT | CASSLAQGTEAFF
. | TRBD1 | TRBJ1-5 | TRBV3-1 | TGTGCCAGCAGCCCCAGGACAGGGAGCAATCAGCCCCAGCATTTT | CASSPRTGSNQPQHF
. | . | TRBJ2-7 | TRBV7-2 | TGTGCCAGCAGCTTTCGTGTTGGGGCAGGGCTCTCTAACCCGTACTTC | CASSFRVGAGLSNPYF
. | . | TRBJ2-1 | TRBV15 | TGTGCCACCAGCAGCGGGGACTACAATGAGCAGTTCTTC | CATSSGDYNEQFF
. | . | TRBJ1-5 | TRBV27 | TGTGCCAGCAGTTTATCGCAGGGGAAAAATCAGCCCCAGCATTTT | CASSLSQGKNQPQHF
many | . | TRBJ2-7 | TRBV7-9 | TGTGCCAGCAGCTTAGTTGGCGCAGTAAGTCACTACGAGCAGTACTTC | CASSLVGAVSHYEQYF
few | . | TRBJ1-2 | TRBV6-6 | TGTGCCAGCAGTTACGATCTCCAGATCTATGGCTACACCTTC | CASSYDLQIYGYTF
. | . | TRBJ1-2 | TRBV7-8 | TGTGCCAGCAGCTTAGCTACAGGGCATGGGGATGGCTACACCTTC | CASSLATGHGDGYTF
many | . | TRBJ2-1 | TRBV7-8 | TGTGCCAGCAGCTTGGGGTGGGGGCCCTCCTACAATGAGCAGTTCTTC | CASSLGWGPSYNEQFF
many | . | TRBJ1-6 | TRBV4-1 | TGCGCCAGCAGCCCGACAGCTACTAATTCACCCCTCCACTTT | CASSPTATNSPLHF
few | . | TRBJ1-5 | TRBV20-1 | TGCAGTGCTAGAGAGGGTCTTTATAGCAATCAGCCCCAGCATTTT | CSAREGLYSNQPQHF